This is a list of T cell receptor beta chains from one sample in a study of OX40 agonist ivuxolimab in advanced cancers. This table comes from immunoSEQ multiplex PCR, and its TCRdb copy is limited to in-frame clones, with some not included. This sample has about 46,000 clones, with 88% found just once. The source material was CD4+ or CD8+ T cells sorted from blood, sampled in a trial of the OX40 agonist ivuxolimab. These receptors all come from an adult with an advanced solid tumor such as melanoma, head and neck, liver or kidney cancer. The CDR3 runs from the conserved cysteine through the conserved F or W. The order of the fields is V gene, D gene, J gene, clone size, CDR3 protein, CDR3 DNA. A D gene is named only where the DNA matches it firmly. Only some rows state a clone size, as once, few, many or a class for expanded clones.

v_call: TRBV6-5; d_call: -; j_call: TRBJ2-7; clone_size: -; cdr3_aa: CASAPRFAYEQYF; cdr3_nt: TGTGCCAGCGCTCCTCGATTCGCCTACGAGCAGTACTTC
v_call: TRBV10-3; d_call: -; j_call: TRBJ2-2; clone_size: once; cdr3_aa: CAISGLHDVGTGELFF; cdr3_nt: TGTGCCATCAGTGGGTTACACGATGTTGGTACCGGGGAGCTGTTTTTT
v_call: TRBV30; d_call: -; j_call: TRBJ1-1; clone_size: -; cdr3_aa: CAWNRAANTEAFF; cdr3_nt: TGTGCCTGGAACAGGGCGGCGAACACTGAAGCTTTCTTT
v_call: TRBV6-5; d_call: TRBD1; j_call: TRBJ1-2; clone_size: -; cdr3_aa: CASSSGGQGYGGYTF; cdr3_nt: TGTGCCAGCAGTTCCGGTGGACAGGGGTACGGTGGCTACACCTTC
v_call: TRBV7-2; d_call: -; j_call: TRBJ2-3; clone_size: -; cdr3_aa: CASSLSVTDTQYF; cdr3_nt: TGTGCCAGCAGCTTATCCGTGACAGATACGCAGTATTTT
v_call: TRBV9; d_call: TRBD2; j_call: TRBJ2-5; clone_size: -; cdr3_aa: CASSMSGRIETQYF; cdr3_nt: TGTGCCAGCAGCATGAGCGGGAGGATCGAGACCCAGTACTTC
v_call: TRBV5-1; d_call: -; j_call: TRBJ2-1; clone_size: -; cdr3_aa: CASSLVPSSTNEQFF; cdr3_nt: TGCGCCAGCAGCTTGGTCCCCTCCAGTACCAATGAGCAGTTCTTC
v_call: TRBV5-8; d_call: -; j_call: TRBJ1-1; clone_size: -; cdr3_aa: CASSLRGLNTEAFF; cdr3_nt: TGTGCCAGCAGCTTGAGGGGGTTGAACACTGAAGCTTTCTTT
v_call: TRBV19; d_call: -; j_call: TRBJ2-7; clone_size: -; cdr3_aa: CASSVGRGVEQYF; cdr3_nt: TGTGCCAGTAGTGTCGGGAGAGGAGTCGAGCAGTACTTC
v_call: TRBV19; d_call: TRBD2; j_call: TRBJ2-1; clone_size: -; cdr3_aa: CASSRLADGNEQFF; cdr3_nt: TGTGCCAGTAGTAGGCTAGCGGATGGCAATGAGCAGTTCTTC
v_call: TRBV5-1; d_call: TRBD1; j_call: TRBJ1-1; clone_size: -; cdr3_aa: CASSPGTESNTEAFF; cdr3_nt: TGCGCCAGCAGCCCCGGGACAGAGTCTAACACTGAAGCTTTCTTT
v_call: TRBV5-1; d_call: -; j_call: TRBJ1-5; clone_size: -; cdr3_aa: CASSSTGDQPQHF; cdr3_nt: TGCGCCAGCAGCTCGACTGGGGATCAGCCCCAGCATTTT
v_call: TRBV27; d_call: -; j_call: TRBJ2-3; clone_size: -; cdr3_aa: CASSYLGDSTDTQYF; cdr3_nt: TGTGCCAGCAGTTATTTGGGGGACAGCACAGATACGCAGTATTTT
v_call: TRBV5-6; d_call: -; j_call: TRBJ2-7; clone_size: -; cdr3_aa: CASSFNEQYF; cdr3_nt: TGTGCCAGCAGCTTCAACGAGCAGTACTTC
v_call: TRBV28; d_call: -; j_call: TRBJ1-5; clone_size: -; cdr3_aa: CASSKGQPQHF; cdr3_nt: TGTGCCAGCAGTAAAGGTCAGCCCCAGCATTTT
v_call: TRBV5-1; d_call: -; j_call: TRBJ2-2; clone_size: -; cdr3_aa: CASRAQDSGELFF; cdr3_nt: TGCGCCAGCCGTGCGCAGGATTCCGGGGAGCTGTTTTTT
v_call: TRBV5-1; d_call: -; j_call: TRBJ1-3; clone_size: -; cdr3_aa: CASSLAGANSGNTIYF; cdr3_nt: TGCGCCAGCAGCTTGGCAGGGGCAAACTCTGGAAACACCATATATTTT
v_call: TRBV10-3; d_call: TRBD2; j_call: TRBJ2-1; clone_size: -; cdr3_aa: CAISGLAGPGGTYNEQFF; cdr3_nt: TGTGCCATCAGTGGGCTAGCGGGCCCTGGGGGGACCTACAATGAGCAGTTCTTC